This T cell receptor beta chain was sequenced for a study of OX40 agonist ivuxolimab in advanced cancers. This clone was seen a single time. Method: immunoSEQ multiplex PCR; TCRdb's copy keeps in-frame clones and lacks some. The top ten hold 1.2% of the sample, which has over 45,000 clones, around 75% seen once. The clonotype was recovered from an adult with an advanced solid tumor such as melanoma, head and neck, liver or kidney cancer. The specimen was CD4+ or CD8+ T cells sorted from blood, collected in a trial of the OX40 agonist ivuxolimab.

CDR3 DNA: TGTGCCTGGAGTGGAAACTACGAGCAGTACTTC. Residues: CAWSGNYEQYF. The genes are TRBV30 and TRBJ2-7, with unresolved D. Germline values: CDR1 GTSNPN, CDR2 SVGIG (reference sequence). The CDR3 runs 11 residues. V gave up 1 base and J gave up 3 bases, with 4 bases separating them.